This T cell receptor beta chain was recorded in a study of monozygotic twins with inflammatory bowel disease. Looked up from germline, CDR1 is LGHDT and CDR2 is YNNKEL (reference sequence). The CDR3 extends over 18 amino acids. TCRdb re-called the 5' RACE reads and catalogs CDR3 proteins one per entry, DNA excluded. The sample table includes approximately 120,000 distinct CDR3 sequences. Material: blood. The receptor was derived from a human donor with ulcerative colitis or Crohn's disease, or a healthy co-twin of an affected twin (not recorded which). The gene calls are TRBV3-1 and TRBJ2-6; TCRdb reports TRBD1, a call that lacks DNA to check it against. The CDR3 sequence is CASSPTPGHLSGANVLTF.